These T cell receptor beta chains were read from a single sample in a study of regulatory T cells in long-lasting Graves disease. TCRdb called the multiplex PCR reads again in MiXCR, with one record for every CDR3 protein. The sample has 550,000 to 600,000 distinct CDR3 sequences, roughly 15% seen once. These same records also appear under a second study, on T cells in Graves' hyperthyroidism and ophthalmopathy.

Source: peripheral blood mononuclear cells (PBMCs), taken at new diagnosis, from a patient treated with antithyroid drugs. These receptors were collected from a young man with Graves disease. Each CDR3 is given with its conserved first and last residue. The order of the fields is D gene, V gene, clone size, J gene, CDR3 protein, CDR3 DNA. D genes are given only for firm matches. Some rows have no size entry. The others give once, few or many, or a class for an expanded clone.

D gene: .
V gene: TRBV13
clone size: .
J gene: TRBJ2-2
CDR3 protein: CASSLRRERTGEPFF
CDR3 DNA: TGTGCCAGCAGCTTACGACGGGAGCGGACCGGGGAGCCGTTTTTT

D gene: .
V gene: TRBV11-1
clone size: many
J gene: TRBJ2-1
CDR3 protein: CASSLGRARDEQFF
CDR3 DNA: TGTGCCAGCAGCCTAGGCCGGGCCAGGGATGAGCAGTTCTTC

D gene: .
V gene: TRBV27
clone size: .
J gene: TRBJ2-4
CDR3 protein: CASSLSGQGSAVQYF
CDR3 DNA: TGTGCCAGCAGTTTATCGGGCCAGGGGTCTGCCGTTCAGTACTTC

D gene: .
V gene: TRBV2
clone size: many
J gene: TRBJ1-1
CDR3 protein: CASRRTERTEAFF
CDR3 DNA: TGTGCCAGCAGAAGGACAGAACGCACTGAAGCTTTCTTT

D gene: .
V gene: TRBV5-1
clone size: few
J gene: TRBJ1-2
CDR3 protein: CASSLRTRPSNYGYTF
CDR3 DNA: TGCGCCAGCAGCTTAAGGACCCGGCCCTCTAACTATGGCTACACCTTC

D gene: .
V gene: TRBV7-6
clone size: many
J gene: TRBJ2-7
CDR3 protein: CASSQIRDAETYEQYF
CDR3 DNA: TGTGCCAGCAGCCAGATTCGTGACGCCGAGACCTACGAGCAGTACTTC

D gene: TRBD2
V gene: TRBV7-9
clone size: .
J gene: TRBJ2-7
CDR3 protein: CASSPSGRKYF
CDR3 DNA: TGTGCCAGCAGCCCTAGCGGGAGGAAGTACTTC

D gene: .
V gene: TRBV5-6
clone size: .
J gene: TRBJ1-1
CDR3 protein: CASSRGGDPNLMNTEAFF
CDR3 DNA: TGTGCCAGCAGCAGGGGGGGTGATCCCAACCTCATGAACACTGAAGCTTTCTTT

D gene: .
V gene: TRBV7-9
clone size: many
J gene: TRBJ1-1
CDR3 protein: CASSTPGGGNTEAFF
CDR3 DNA: TGTGCCAGCAGTACCCCGGGGGGGGGGAACACTGAAGCTTTCTTT

D gene: TRBD1
V gene: TRBV6-1
clone size: .
J gene: TRBJ1-3
CDR3 protein: CASSPTGGPGNTIYF
CDR3 DNA: TGTGCCAGCAGTCCGACAGGGGGCCCTGGAAACACCATATATTTT

D gene: .
V gene: TRBV5-1
clone size: .
J gene: TRBJ1-2
CDR3 protein: CASSPPVDSNYGYTF
CDR3 DNA: TGCGCCAGCAGCCCCCCGGTGGACAGCAACTATGGCTACACCTTC

D gene: TRBD1
V gene: TRBV27
clone size: many
J gene: TRBJ2-3
CDR3 protein: CASSPSGGLVDTQYF
CDR3 DNA: TGTGCCAGCAGTCCTTCAGGGGGCTTGGTAGATACGCAGTATTTT

D gene: TRBD1
V gene: TRBV27
clone size: .
J gene: TRBJ2-5
CDR3 protein: CASSNDRGGKTQYF
CDR3 DNA: TGTGCCAGCAGTAATGACAGGGGGGGGAAGACCCAGTACTTC

D gene: TRBD2
V gene: TRBV24-1
clone size: .
J gene: TRBJ2-1
CDR3 protein: CATSDPGTSGSFYNEQFF
CDR3 DNA: TGTGCCACCAGTGATCCTGGGACTAGCGGGAGTTTTTACAATGAGCAGTTCTTC

D gene: .
V gene: TRBV20-1
clone size: .
J gene: TRBJ1-5
CDR3 protein: CSAPDGSNQPQHF
CDR3 DNA: TGCAGTGCTCCTGACGGTAGCAATCAGCCCCAGCATTTT

D gene: .
V gene: TRBV2
clone size: many
J gene: TRBJ1-1
CDR3 protein: CATSGGDTEAFF
CDR3 DNA: TGTGCCACCAGCGGGGGTGACACTGAAGCTTTCTTT

D gene: .
V gene: TRBV9
clone size: .
J gene: TRBJ2-1
CDR3 protein: CASSVGPGSNEQFF
CDR3 DNA: TGTGCCAGCAGCGTAGGGCCAGGGAGCAATGAGCAGTTCTTC

D gene: .
V gene: TRBV11-2
clone size: many
J gene: TRBJ2-7
CDR3 protein: CASSLGDPGSYEQYF
CDR3 DNA: TGTGCCAGCAGCTTGGGGGACCCGGGGTCCTACGAGCAGTACTTC

D gene: .
V gene: TRBV5-1
clone size: many
J gene: TRBJ2-1
CDR3 protein: CASSLGPSSYNEQFF
CDR3 DNA: TGTGCCAGCAGCTTGGGCCCTAGCTCCTACAATGAGCAGTTCTTC

D gene: .
V gene: TRBV19
clone size: .
J gene: TRBJ1-1
CDR3 protein: CASNRMGLNTEAFF
CDR3 DNA: TGTGCCAGCAACAGAATGGGGTTGAACACTGAAGCTTTCTTT

D gene: TRBD2
V gene: TRBV29-1
clone size: .
J gene: TRBJ2-7
CDR3 protein: CSVEDRTSLYEQYF
CDR3 DNA: TGCAGCGTTGAAGATCGGACTAGTCTATACGAGCAGTACTTC

D gene: .
V gene: TRBV2
clone size: .
J gene: TRBJ1-1
CDR3 protein: CAKLREGGKRSSVTEAFF
CDR3 DNA: TGTGCTAAGCTTCGGGAAGGGGGTAAAAGAAGTAGTGTGACTGAAGCTTTCTTT

D gene: .
V gene: TRBV6-2/TRBV6-3
clone size: .
J gene: TRBJ1-1
CDR3 protein: CASRRDTLMNTEAFF
CDR3 DNA: TGTGCCAGCAGAAGGGACACTCTAATGAACACTGAAGCTTTCTTT

D gene: .
V gene: TRBV11-2
clone size: many
J gene: TRBJ2-1
CDR3 protein: CASSKQGISEQFF
CDR3 DNA: TGTGCCAGCAGCAAACAGGGTATCAGTGAGCAGTTCTTC

D gene: .
V gene: TRBV20-1
clone size: many
J gene: TRBJ1-5
CDR3 protein: CSAPEDPARPQHF
CDR3 DNA: TGCAGTGCCCCCGAGGACCCTGCGCGGCCCCAGCATTTT

D gene: TRBD2
V gene: TRBV5-1
clone size: many
J gene: TRBJ2-3
CDR3 protein: CASSTREGIADTQYF
CDR3 DNA: TGCGCCAGCAGCACCCGGGAGGGTATAGCAGATACGCAGTATTTT

D gene: .
V gene: TRBV6-1
clone size: many
J gene: TRBJ2-7
CDR3 protein: CASSTTGQGRNEQYF
CDR3 DNA: TGTGCCAGCAGCACTACAGGCCAGGGCCGGAACGAGCAGTACTTC

D gene: TRBD2
V gene: TRBV27
clone size: many
J gene: TRBJ2-1
CDR3 protein: CASRGLASTYNEQFF
CDR3 DNA: TGTGCCAGCAGAGGACTAGCGTCTACCTACAATGAGCAGTTCTTC

D gene: TRBD1
V gene: TRBV20-1
clone size: .
J gene: TRBJ1-6
CDR3 protein: CSARTGAGSYNSPLHF
CDR3 DNA: TGCAGTGCAAGGACAGGGGCCGGCTCCTATAATTCACCCCTCCACTTT

D gene: TRBD2
V gene: TRBV30
clone size: few
J gene: TRBJ2-7
CDR3 protein: CAWSGPGTSDTYEQYF
CDR3 DNA: TGTGCCTGGAGTGGACCCGGGACTAGCGACACCTACGAGCAGTACTTC

D gene: TRBD1
V gene: TRBV27
clone size: many
J gene: TRBJ1-5
CDR3 protein: CASSLGQGVSNQPQHF
CDR3 DNA: TGTGCCAGCAGTTTGGGACAGGGGGTTAGCAATCAGCCCCAGCATTTT

D gene: TRBD2
V gene: TRBV11-1
clone size: many
J gene: TRBJ2-1
CDR3 protein: CASSFLAGRGNEQFF
CDR3 DNA: TGTGCCAGCAGCTTCCTAGCGGGGAGGGGGAATGAGCAGTTCTTC

D gene: TRBD1
V gene: TRBV7-8
clone size: .
J gene: TRBJ2-2
CDR3 protein: CAGGDRGLNTGELFF
CDR3 DNA: TGTGCCGGAGGGGACAGGGGACTTAACACCGGGGAGCTGTTTTTT

D gene: .
V gene: TRBV27
clone size: many
J gene: TRBJ2-1
CDR3 protein: CASSLVRNEQFF
CDR3 DNA: TGTGCCAGCAGTTTAGTACGGAATGAGCAGTTCTTC

D gene: TRBD1
V gene: TRBV5-8
clone size: many
J gene: TRBJ1-1
CDR3 protein: CASSWGTGAEAFF
CDR3 DNA: TGTGCCAGCAGCTGGGGGACAGGGGCTGAAGCTTTCTTT

D gene: TRBD2
V gene: TRBV7-2
clone size: many
J gene: TRBJ2-2
CDR3 protein: CAYGLENTGELFF
CDR3 DNA: TGTGCTTACGGACTAGAGAACACCGGGGAGCTGTTTTTT

D gene: TRBD1
V gene: TRBV20-1
clone size: many
J gene: TRBJ2-7
CDR3 protein: CSASGTGLYEQYF
CDR3 DNA: TGCAGTGCTAGTGGGACAGGCCTCTACGAGCAGTACTTC

D gene: TRBD1
V gene: TRBV9
clone size: few
J gene: TRBJ2-2
CDR3 protein: CASRGYRGTGELFF
CDR3 DNA: TGTGCCAGCAGAGGATACAGGGGCACCGGGGAGCTGTTTTTT

D gene: TRBD1
V gene: TRBV7-3
clone size: few
J gene: TRBJ2-7
CDR3 protein: CASSTRDSLTSYEQYF
CDR3 DNA: TGTGCCAGCAGCACCCGGGACAGCCTTACCTCCTACGAGCAGTACTTC

D gene: .
V gene: TRBV5-1
clone size: many
J gene: TRBJ1-1
CDR3 protein: CASSLGPGGQGEAFF
CDR3 DNA: TGCGCCAGCAGCTTGGGGCCCGGGGGGCAGGGTGAAGCTTTCTTT

D gene: .
V gene: TRBV3-1
clone size: many
J gene: TRBJ2-5
CDR3 protein: CASSQHDGQETQYF
CDR3 DNA: TGTGCCAGCAGCCAGCATGACGGCCAAGAGACCCAGTACTTC

D gene: .
V gene: TRBV15
clone size: few
J gene: TRBJ1-3
CDR3 protein: CATSRKTRGPLSGNTIYF
CDR3 DNA: TGTGCCACCAGCAGAAAAACCAGGGGACCTCTCTCTGGAAACACCATATATTTT

D gene: .
V gene: TRBV13
clone size: few
J gene: TRBJ2-7
CDR3 protein: CASSFTGSAYEQYF
CDR3 DNA: TGTGCCAGCAGCTTTACAGGTTCGGCCTACGAGCAGTACTTC

D gene: .
V gene: TRBV5-1
clone size: .
J gene: TRBJ1-1
CDR3 protein: CASSLEARNTEAFF
CDR3 DNA: TGCGCCAGCAGCTTGGAGGCCCGGAACACTGAAGCTTTCTTT

D gene: .
V gene: TRBV15
clone size: few
J gene: TRBJ2-5
CDR3 protein: CATSRGRETQYF
CDR3 DNA: TGTGCCACCAGCAGGGGTAGGGAGACCCAGTACTTC

D gene: TRBD1
V gene: TRBV10-3
clone size: .
J gene: TRBJ2-2
CDR3 protein: CAIGTENTGELFF
CDR3 DNA: TGTGCCATAGGGACAGAGAACACCGGGGAGCTGTTTTTT

D gene: .
V gene: TRBV5-6
clone size: .
J gene: TRBJ1-1
CDR3 protein: CASSLEVVGVAFF
CDR3 DNA: TGTGCCAGCAGCTTGGAGGTCGTAGGGGTTGCTTTCTTT

D gene: .
V gene: TRBV2
clone size: .
J gene: TRBJ1-5
CDR3 protein: CASSGDWLSNQPQHF
CDR3 DNA: TGTGCCAGCAGCGGGGATTGGTTAAGCAATCAGCCCCAGCATTTT

D gene: .
V gene: TRBV19
clone size: .
J gene: TRBJ2-7
CDR3 protein: CDEWAGKTEGGHEQYF
CDR3 DNA: TGTGACGAATGGGCAGGGAAGACAGAGGGTGGTCACGAGCAGTACTTC